This T cell receptor beta chain originates from a study of post-analysis software for immune sequencing data. Study at large: Relapsing-remitting, secondary progressive and progressive-relapsing forms made up the multiple sclerosis disease courses.

V gave up 0 bases and J gave up 5 bases; unmatched junction bases: 11. The CDR3 sequence is 19 residues long. The germline gives CDR1 LGHDT, CDR2 YNNKEL (reference sequence). As to this clonotype: The antigen is not known.

Whole-study results and caveats: F measure clustering grouped samples strongly by preparation batch. In patients, TRBV5-6, TRBV5-1 and TRBV20-1 belonged to five TRBV segments found more frequently than in controls.

Unique molecular identifiers featured in each of the TCR beta cDNA libraries. TCRdb analysed the PCR reads with MiXCR anew, one entry per CDR3 protein. The data contain hundreds of thousands of distinct CDR3 sequences, roughly three fifths of them singletons. The sample consisted of blood. The chain couples TRBV3-1 to TRBJ2-7; TRBD2 matches 15 bases. This TCR was recovered from a girl aged 2 to 10 with multiple sclerosis. CDR3 protein: CASSQESPGLAGGGDEQYF. The DNA of the CDR3 is TGTGCCAGCAGCCAAGAGAGTCCGGGACTAGCGGGAGGTGGGGACGAGCAGTACTTC.